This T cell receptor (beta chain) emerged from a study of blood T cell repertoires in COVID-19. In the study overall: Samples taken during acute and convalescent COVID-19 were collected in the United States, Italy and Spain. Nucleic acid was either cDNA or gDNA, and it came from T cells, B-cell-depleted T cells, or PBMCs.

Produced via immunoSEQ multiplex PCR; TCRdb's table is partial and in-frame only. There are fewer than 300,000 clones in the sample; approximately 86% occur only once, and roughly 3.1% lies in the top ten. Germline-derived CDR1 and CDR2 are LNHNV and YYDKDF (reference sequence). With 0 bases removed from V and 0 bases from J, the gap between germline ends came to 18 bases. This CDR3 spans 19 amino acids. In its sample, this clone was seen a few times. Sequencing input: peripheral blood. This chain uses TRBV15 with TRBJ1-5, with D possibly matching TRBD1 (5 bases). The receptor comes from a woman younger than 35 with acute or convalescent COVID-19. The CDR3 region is CATSRDDFWGGYSNQPQHF. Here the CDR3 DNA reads TGTGCCACCAGCAGAGATGATTTTTGGGGGGGGTATAGCAATCAGCCCCAGCATTTT.